This TCR beta chain was profiled in a study of T cell repertoires in cytomegalovirus infection. Study context: A matching HLA type, together with CMV infection, was signaled by public TCR beta signatures.

Whole-study findings and limits: Dominating the ex vivo response were TCR beta clonotypes that were CMV-specific and HLA-C-restricted.

There are 19 residues in the CDR3. Trimming removed 4 bases from V and 0 bases from J; junction bases left unmatched: 8. Per germline, CDR1 SGHRS and CDR2 YFSETQ. As concerns this clonotype: What it binds is unknown.

TCRdb fed the reads into MiXCR, producing one record per CDR3 protein. The data show approximately 600,000 distinct CDR3 sequences, around two fifths seen once. This chain uses TRBV5-1 with TRBJ2-1; the match to TRBD2 covers 15 bases. The receptor was derived from a human donor in good health (CMV status not recorded). Some clones in this sample may be carry-over from other donors' samples. The sample was cultured PBMCs, taken from culture after CMV antigen stimulation. The chain's CDR3 is CASSAGTSGGLSSYNEQFF. The CDR3, as DNA: TGCGCCAGCAGCGCCGGGACTAGCGGGGGGTTAAGCTCCTACAATGAGCAGTTCTTC. The entire variable domain, with the rest obtained from reference TRBV5-1 and TRBJ2-1, is as follows: KAGVTQTPRYLIKTRGQQVTLSCSPISGHRSVSWYQQTPGQGLQFLFEYFSETQRNKGNFPGRFSGRQFSNSRSEMNVSTLELGDSALYLCASSAGTSGGLSSYNEQFFGPGTRLTVL.